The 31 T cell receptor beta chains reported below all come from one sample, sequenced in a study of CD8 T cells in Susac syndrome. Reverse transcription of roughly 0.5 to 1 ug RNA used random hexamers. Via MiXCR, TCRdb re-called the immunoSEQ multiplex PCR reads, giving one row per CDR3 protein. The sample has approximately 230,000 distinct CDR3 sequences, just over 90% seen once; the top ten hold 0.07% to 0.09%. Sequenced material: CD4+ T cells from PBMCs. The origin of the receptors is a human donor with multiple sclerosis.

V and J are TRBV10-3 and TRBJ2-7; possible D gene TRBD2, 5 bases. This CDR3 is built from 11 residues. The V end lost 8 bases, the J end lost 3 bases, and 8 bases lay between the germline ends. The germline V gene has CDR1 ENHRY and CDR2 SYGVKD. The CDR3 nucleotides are TGTGCCATCGGGGAGAGCTACGAGCAGTACTTC. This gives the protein CAIGESYEQYF.

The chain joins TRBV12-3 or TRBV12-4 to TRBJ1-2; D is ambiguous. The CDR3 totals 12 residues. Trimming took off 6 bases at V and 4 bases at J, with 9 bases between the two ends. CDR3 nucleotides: TGTGCCAGCAGCCTTAAGCTCTATGGCTACACCTTC. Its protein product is CASSLKLYGYTF.

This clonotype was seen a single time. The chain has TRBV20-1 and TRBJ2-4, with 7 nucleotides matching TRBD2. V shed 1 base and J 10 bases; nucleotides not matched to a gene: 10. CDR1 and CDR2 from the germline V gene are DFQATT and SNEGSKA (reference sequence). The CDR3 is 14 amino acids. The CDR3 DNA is TGCAGTGCTAGAGGCGGGGGTCGGACCCCTATTCAGTACTTC. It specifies CSARGGGRTPIQYF.

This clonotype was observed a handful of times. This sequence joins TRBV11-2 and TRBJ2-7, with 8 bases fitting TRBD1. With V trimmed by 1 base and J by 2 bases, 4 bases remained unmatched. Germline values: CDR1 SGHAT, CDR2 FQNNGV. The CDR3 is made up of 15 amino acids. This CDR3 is CASSLVRGLAYEQYF. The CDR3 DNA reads TGTGCCAGCAGCTTAGTCAGGGGGCTAGCCTACGAGCAGTACTTC.

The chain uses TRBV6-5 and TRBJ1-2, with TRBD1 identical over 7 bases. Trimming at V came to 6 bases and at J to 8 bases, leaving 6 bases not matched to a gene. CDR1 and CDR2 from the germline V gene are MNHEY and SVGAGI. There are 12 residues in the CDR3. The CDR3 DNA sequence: TGTGCCAGCAGCAGGGGGAAGGAGGGCTACACCTTC. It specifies CASSRGKEGYTF.

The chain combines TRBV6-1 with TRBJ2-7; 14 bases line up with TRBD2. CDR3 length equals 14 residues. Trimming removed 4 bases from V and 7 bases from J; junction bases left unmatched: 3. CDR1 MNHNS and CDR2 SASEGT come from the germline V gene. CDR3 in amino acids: CASSGGLAGVEQYV. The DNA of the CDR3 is TGTGCCAGCAGTGGGGGACTAGCGGGAGTTGAGCAGTACGTC.

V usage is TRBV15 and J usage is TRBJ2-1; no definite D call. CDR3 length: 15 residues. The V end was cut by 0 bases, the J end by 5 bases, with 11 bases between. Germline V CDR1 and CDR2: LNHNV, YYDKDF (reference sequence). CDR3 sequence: CATSRDKLPNNEQFF. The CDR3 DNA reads TGTGCCACCAGCAGAGATAAGCTACCAAACAATGAGCAGTTCTTC.

The CDR3 here is CAWNSGADSPLHF. The CDR3, as DNA: TGTGCCTGGAACTCGGGGGCGGATTCACCCCTCCACTTT. The chain has TRBV30 and TRBJ1-6, with a possible D match to TRBD1 (6 bases). V shed 4 bases and J shed 8 bases, with 12 bases lying between them. This CDR3 is 13 amino acids long. Germline V gene lookup returns CDR1 GTSNPN and CDR2 SVGIG (reference sequence).

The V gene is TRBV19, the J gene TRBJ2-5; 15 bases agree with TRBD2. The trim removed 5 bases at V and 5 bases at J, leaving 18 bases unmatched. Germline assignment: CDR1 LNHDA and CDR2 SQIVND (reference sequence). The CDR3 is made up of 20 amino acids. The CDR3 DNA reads TGTGCCAGTAGTCCCACCCTCCGGACTAGCGGGAGGGCCGGGGGGGAGACCCAGTACTTC. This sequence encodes CASSPTLRTSGRAGGETQYF.

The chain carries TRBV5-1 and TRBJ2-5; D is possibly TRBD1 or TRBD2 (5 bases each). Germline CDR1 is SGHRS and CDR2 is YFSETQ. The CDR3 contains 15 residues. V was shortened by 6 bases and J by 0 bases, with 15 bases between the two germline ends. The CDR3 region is CASTVGGPYQETQYF. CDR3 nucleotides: TGCGCCAGCACGGTTGGGGGACCCTACCAAGAGACCCAGTACTTC.

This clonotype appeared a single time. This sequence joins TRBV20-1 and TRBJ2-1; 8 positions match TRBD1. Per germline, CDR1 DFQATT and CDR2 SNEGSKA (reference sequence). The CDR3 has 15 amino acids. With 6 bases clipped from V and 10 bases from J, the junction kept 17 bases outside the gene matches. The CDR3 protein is CSAPPGQGWSGEQFF. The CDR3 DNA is TGCAGTGCCCCCCCCGGACAGGGATGGAGCGGGGAGCAGTTCTTC.

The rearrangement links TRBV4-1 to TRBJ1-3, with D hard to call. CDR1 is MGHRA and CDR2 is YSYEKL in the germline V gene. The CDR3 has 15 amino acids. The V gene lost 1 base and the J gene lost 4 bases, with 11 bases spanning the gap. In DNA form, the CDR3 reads TGCGCCAGCAGCCAAGGCTGGCTCCAAGGAAACACCATATATTTT. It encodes CASSQGWLQGNTIYF.

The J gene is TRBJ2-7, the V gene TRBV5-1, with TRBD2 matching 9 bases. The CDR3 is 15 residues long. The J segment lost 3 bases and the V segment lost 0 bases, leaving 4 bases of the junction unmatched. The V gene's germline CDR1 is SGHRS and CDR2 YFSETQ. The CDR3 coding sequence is TGCGCCAGCAGCTTGGGACTAGCGGAAGACTACGAGCAGTACTTC. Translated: CASSLGLAEDYEQYF.

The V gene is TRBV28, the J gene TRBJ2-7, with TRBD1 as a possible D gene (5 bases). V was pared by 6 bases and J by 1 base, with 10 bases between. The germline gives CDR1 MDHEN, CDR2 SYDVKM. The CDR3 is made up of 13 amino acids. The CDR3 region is CASRVDRSYEQYF. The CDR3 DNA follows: TGTGCCAGCAGGGTAGACAGATCCTACGAGCAGTACTTC.

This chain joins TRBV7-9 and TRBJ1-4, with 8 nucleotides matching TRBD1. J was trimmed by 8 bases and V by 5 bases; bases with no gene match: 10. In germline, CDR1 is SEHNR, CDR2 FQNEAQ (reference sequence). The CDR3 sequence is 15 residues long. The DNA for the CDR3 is TGTGCCAGCAGCCCCGGGGACAGGTTCGAGGAAAAACTGTTTTTT. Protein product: CASSPGDRFEEKLFF.

The CDR3 loop reads CASSGRGGGTQYF. The CDR3 nucleotides are TGTGCCAGCAGCGGACGGGGGGGTGGGACCCAGTACTTC. This sequence joins TRBV7-3 and TRBJ2-5, with 8 bases matching TRBD2. The V gene's germline CDR1 is SGHTA and CDR2 FQGTGA. J lost 7 bases, V lost 5 bases, and 6 bases had no gene match. The CDR3 spans 13 residues.

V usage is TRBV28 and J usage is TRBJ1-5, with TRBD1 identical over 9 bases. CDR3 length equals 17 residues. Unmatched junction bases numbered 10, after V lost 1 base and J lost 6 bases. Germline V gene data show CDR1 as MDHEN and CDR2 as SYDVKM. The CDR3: CASSLYLGDRAAQPQHF. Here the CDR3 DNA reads TGTGCCAGCAGTTTATATCTGGGGGACAGGGCTGCTCAGCCCCAGCATTTT.

The CDR3 sequence is CASSSVRRSEQFF. In nucleotides, the CDR3 is TGTGCCAGCAGCTCGGTACGACGCAGTGAGCAGTTCTTC. The chain joins TRBV7-3 to TRBJ2-1; D is undetermined. The CDR3 spans 13 residues. Trimming took 4 bases from V and 9 from J, leaving 13 bases between them. Germline assignment: CDR1 SGHTA and CDR2 FQGTGA.

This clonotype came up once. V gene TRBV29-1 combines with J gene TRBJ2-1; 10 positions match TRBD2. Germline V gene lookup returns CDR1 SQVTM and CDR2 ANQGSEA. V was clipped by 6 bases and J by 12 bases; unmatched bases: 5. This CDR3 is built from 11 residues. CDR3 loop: CSVTSGPRQFF. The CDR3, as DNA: TGCAGCGTGACTAGCGGGCCGAGGCAGTTCTTC.

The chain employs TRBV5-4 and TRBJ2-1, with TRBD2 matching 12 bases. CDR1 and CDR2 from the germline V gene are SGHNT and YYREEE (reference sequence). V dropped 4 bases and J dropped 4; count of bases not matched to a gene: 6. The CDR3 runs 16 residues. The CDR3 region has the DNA TGTGCCAGCAGCCCCCGTGGACTAGCGGGATACAATGAGCAGTTCTTC. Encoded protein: CASSPRGLAGYNEQFF.

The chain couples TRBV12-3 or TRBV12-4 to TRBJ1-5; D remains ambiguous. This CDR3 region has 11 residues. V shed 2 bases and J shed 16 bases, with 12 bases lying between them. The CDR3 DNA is TGTGCCAGCAGTTTATTGGGCATTAGACATTTT. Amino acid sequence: CASSLLGIRHF.

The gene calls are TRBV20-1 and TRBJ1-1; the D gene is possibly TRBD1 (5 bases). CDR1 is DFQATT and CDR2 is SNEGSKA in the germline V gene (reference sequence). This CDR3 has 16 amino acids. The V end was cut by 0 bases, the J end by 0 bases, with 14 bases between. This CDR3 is CSARDAGLGMNTEAFF. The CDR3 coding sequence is TGCAGTGCTAGAGATGCGGGACTTGGGATGAACACTGAAGCTTTCTTT.

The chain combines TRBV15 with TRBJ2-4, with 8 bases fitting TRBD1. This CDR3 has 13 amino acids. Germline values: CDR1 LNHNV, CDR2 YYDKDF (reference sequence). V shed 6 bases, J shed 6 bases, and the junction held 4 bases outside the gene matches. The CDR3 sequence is CATRDRDRNIQYF. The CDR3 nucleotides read TGTGCCACCAGGGACAGGGACAGAAACATTCAGTACTTC.

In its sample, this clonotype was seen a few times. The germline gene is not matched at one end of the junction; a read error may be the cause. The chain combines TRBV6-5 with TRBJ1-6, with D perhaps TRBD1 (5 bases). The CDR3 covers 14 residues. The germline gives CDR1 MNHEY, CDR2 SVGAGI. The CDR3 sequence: CASSPQGYNSPLHF. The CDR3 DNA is TGTGCCAGCAGTCCTCAGGGCTATAATTCCCCCCTCCACTTT.

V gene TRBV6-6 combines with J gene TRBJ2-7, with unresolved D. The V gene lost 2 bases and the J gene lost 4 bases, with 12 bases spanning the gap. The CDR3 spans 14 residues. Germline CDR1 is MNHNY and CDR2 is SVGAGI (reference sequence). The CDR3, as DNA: TGTGCCAGCAGTTACGCCCCAGAAACTTACGAGCAGTACTTC. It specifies CASSYAPETYEQYF.

The CDR3 loop is CASSLVSPTISPGANVLTF. The CDR3 DNA reads as TGCGCCAGCAGCTTGGTCTCACCAACTATTTCACCTGGGGCCAACGTCCTGACTTTC. The chain combines TRBV5-1 with TRBJ2-6; D is undetermined. CDR3 length: 19 residues. Trimming stripped 0 bases from V and 2 bases from J, with 18 bases between. Per the germline V gene, CDR1 is SGHRS and CDR2 is YFSETQ.

CDR3 sequence (DNA): TGCGCCACCAGACCGGGACAGCCATACGAGCAGTACGTC. Its translation is CATRPGQPYEQYV. This chain connects TRBV23-1 to TRBJ2-7; 7 bases align to TRBD1. TRBV23-1 is filed as an ORF, its function uncertain. The ends lost 10 bases at V and 4 bases at J; junction bases unmatched: 10. The CDR3 contains 13 residues.

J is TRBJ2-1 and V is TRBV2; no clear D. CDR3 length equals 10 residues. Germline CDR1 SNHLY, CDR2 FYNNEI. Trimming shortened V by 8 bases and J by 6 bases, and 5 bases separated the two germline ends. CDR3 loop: CASRSNEQFF. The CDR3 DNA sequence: TGTGCCAGCCGGTCCAATGAGCAGTTCTTC.

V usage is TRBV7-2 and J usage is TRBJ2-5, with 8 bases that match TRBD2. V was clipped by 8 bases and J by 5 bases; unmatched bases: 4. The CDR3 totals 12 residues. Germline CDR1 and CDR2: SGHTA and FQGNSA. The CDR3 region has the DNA TGTGCCAGCGCGGGCGGGGGGGAGACCCAGTACTTC. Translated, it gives CASAGGGETQYF.

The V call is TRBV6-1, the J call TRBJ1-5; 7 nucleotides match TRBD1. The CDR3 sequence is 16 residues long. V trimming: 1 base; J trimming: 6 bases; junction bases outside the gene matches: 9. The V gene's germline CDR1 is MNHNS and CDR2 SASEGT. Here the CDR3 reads CASSEGIGQGGQPQHF. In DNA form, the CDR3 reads TGTGCCAGCAGTGAAGGGATCGGGCAGGGGGGTCAGCCCCAGCATTTT.

The CDR3 here is CSAGGDRGVWYYQETQYF. CDR3 in DNA: TGCAGTGCTGGGGGGGACAGGGGCGTATGGTACTACCAAGAGACCCAGTACTTC. This chain joins TRBV20-1 and TRBJ2-5; 10 bases are shared with TRBD1. After removal of 5 bases from V and 0 bases from J, the junction contained 15 bases not matched to a gene. Germline V lookup: CDR1 DFQATT, CDR2 SNEGSKA (reference sequence). This CDR3 comprises 18 residues.